One sample yielded the 23 T cell receptor beta chains listed below, sequenced in a study of T cell responses to AZD1222 COVID-19 vaccine. Profiled with immunoSEQ multiplex PCR; TCRdb holds only in-frame clones, not every one. The table has 75,000 to 100,000 clones, approximately 84% seen once. Sequenced here: peripheral blood, sampled on day 0 of AZD1222 vaccination. All receptors come from an adult in good health.

DNA for the CDR3: TGTGCCAGCAGCTTAGCAACTACGGGGGGCGGGAAGACCCAGTACTTC. The encoded protein is CASSLATTGGGKTQYF. This chain connects TRBV7-2 to TRBJ2-5; TRBD2 might be the D (7 bases). In germline, CDR1 is SGHTA, CDR2 FQGNSA. CDR3 length: 16 residues. The germline V and J ends were trimmed by 0 bases and 6 bases, with 17 bases remaining between them.

This sequence joins TRBV15 and TRBJ2-2; D is unclear. The CDR3 covers 15 residues. Germline V gives CDR1 LNHNV, CDR2 YYDKDF (reference sequence). The V gene lost 6 bases and the J gene lost 8 bases, with 19 bases spanning the gap. The CDR3 reads CATRREVTFTGELFF. CDR3 DNA sequence: TGTGCCACCAGACGTGAAGTGACTTTTACGGGGGAGCTGTTTTTT.

This rearrangement joins TRBV4-3 to TRBJ2-7; 8 bases are a match to TRBD1. Germline CDR1 LGHNA, CDR2 YSLEER. The CDR3 runs 16 residues. The trim removed 1 base at V and 5 bases at J, leaving 10 bases unmatched. CDR3 protein: CASSQVGTGYPHEQYF. As DNA, the CDR3 is TGCGCCAGCAGCCAAGTTGGGACAGGTTATCCCCACGAGCAGTACTTC.

In its sample, this clone was seen once. J is TRBJ1-4 and V is TRBV9, with 8 bases identical to TRBD1. The CDR3 is 15 residues long. J gave up 8 bases and V 5 bases, and 11 bases lay outside the gene matches. CDR1 SGDLS and CDR2 YYNGEE come from the germline V gene. The chain's CDR3 is CASSATDRGGEKLFF. The CDR3 coding sequence is TGTGCCAGCAGTGCTACCGACAGGGGAGGGGAAAAACTGTTTTTT.

J is TRBJ2-1 and V is TRBV9; maybe TRBD2 (7 bases). CDR1 SGDLS and CDR2 YYNGEE come from the germline V gene. CDR3 length: 15 amino acids. Trimming pared 3 bases from V and 6 bases from J, leaving 16 bases between. The CDR3 DNA follows: TGTGCCAGCAGCGAACCGGGCGCGGGGGCCAATGAGCAGTTCTTC. Protein product: CASSEPGAGANEQFF. Supplemented by reference TRBV9 and TRBJ2-1, the full variable domain reads DSGVTQTPKHLITATGQRVTLRCSPRSGDLSVYWYQQSLDQGLQFLIQYYNGEERAKGNILERFSAQQFPDLHSELNLSSLELGDSALYFCASSEPGAGANEQFFGPGTRLTVL.

This clone has a single count. The chain employs TRBV5-1 and TRBJ2-5; the D gene is possibly TRBD2 (6 bases). The CDR3 is 14 residues long. Germline V gene sequence: CDR1 SGHRS, CDR2 YFSETQ. The germline V and J ends were trimmed by 4 bases and 2 bases, with 12 bases remaining between them. CDR3 in DNA: TGCGCCAGCAGCGATCTAGCGACACAAGAGACCCAGTACTTC. Its protein product is CASSDLATQETQYF.

A single count supports this clone. The chain has TRBV9 and TRBJ1-3; D remains unclear. CDR1 is SGDLS, CDR2 YYNGEE, per germline. This CDR3 contains 17 residues. The ends were cut back, 0 bases at V and 0 bases at J, with 13 bases in the middle. CDR3 amino acids: CASSVEDVPASGNTIYF. In nucleotides, the CDR3 is TGTGCCAGCAGCGTAGAGGACGTACCGGCCTCTGGAAACACCATATATTTT. Supplemented by reference TRBV9 and TRBJ1-3, the full variable domain reads DSGVTQTPKHLITATGQRVTLRCSPRSGDLSVYWYQQSLDQGLQFLIQYYNGEERAKGNILERFSAQQFPDLHSELNLSSLELGDSALYFCASSVEDVPASGNTIYFGEGSWLTVV.

J is TRBJ2-7 and V is TRBV2, with TRBD1 identical over 7 bases. This CDR3 comprises 14 residues. Germline trimming cut 6 bases from V and 2 bases from J; bases unmatched to any gene: 7. Per germline, CDR1 SNHLY and CDR2 FYNNEI. The CDR3 sequence: CASRVTGTTYEQYF. CDR3 sequence (DNA): TGTGCCAGCAGAGTGACAGGGACAACCTACGAGCAGTACTTC.

The chain uses TRBV6-2 or TRBV6-3 and TRBJ1-1; D is possibly TRBD1 (5 bases). The CDR3 is made up of 14 amino acids. CDR1 and CDR2 from the germline V gene are MNHEY and SVGEGT. V was clipped by 2 bases and J by 3 bases, with 10 bases between them. CDR3: CASSYGGGDTEAFF. Here the CDR3 DNA reads TGTGCCAGCAGTTACGGAGGAGGGGACACTGAAGCTTTCTTT.

The V gene is TRBV7-3, the J gene TRBJ2-5; a possible D gene is TRBD1 (8 bases). Trimming left V 5 bases short and J 5 bases short, with 15 bases between. Germline values: CDR1 SGHTA, CDR2 FQGTGA. CDR3 length equals 14 residues. CDR3 DNA: TGTGCCAGCAGCCCCGACAGGGGAGGGGAGACCCAGTACTTC. This encodes CASSPDRGGETQYF.

The chain has TRBV7-2 and TRBJ1-6, with D possibly matching TRBD1 (6 bases). This CDR3 contains 15 residues. CDR1 is SGHTA and CDR2 is FQGNSA in the germline V gene. The V end was cut by 5 bases, the J end by 7 bases, with 15 bases between. The chain's CDR3 is CASSPLQGDNSPLHF. The DNA for the CDR3 is TGTGCCAGCAGCCCCTTACAGGGAGACAATTCACCCCTCCACTTT.

The chain carries TRBV24-1 and TRBJ1-6; weak D call: TRBD1 (5 bases). Trimming cost V 7 bases and J 3 bases, with 15 bases left between them. The germline V gene encodes CDR1 KGHDR and CDR2 SFDVKD. The length of the CDR3 is 16 residues. The CDR3: CATRARGGFYNSPLHF. The DNA for the CDR3 is TGTGCCACCAGGGCCCGGGGGGGGTTCTATAATTCACCCCTCCACTTT.

The CDR3 nucleotides read TGCGCCAGCAGCCAAGATCACAGGTTGGGGGCCGGGGAGCTGTTTTTT. Encoded protein: CASSQDHRLGAGELFF. The chain uses TRBV4-3 and TRBJ2-2; D possibly matches TRBD1 or TRBD2 (5 bases each). V lost 0 bases and J 6 bases, leaving 14 bases between the germline ends. Per germline, CDR1 LGHNA and CDR2 YSLEER. This CDR3 has 16 amino acids.

The chain is built from TRBV6-5 and TRBJ2-7; 13 bases are shared with TRBD2. Germline V gene lookup returns CDR1 MNHEY and CDR2 SVGAGI. With 0 bases clipped from V and 4 bases from J, the junction kept 0 bases outside the gene matches. This CDR3 has 15 residues. The CDR3 coding sequence is TGTGCCAGCAGTTACTCGACTAGCGGGGGGTACGAGCAGTACTTC. It yields the protein CASSYSTSGGYEQYF.

This chain links TRBV2 with TRBJ1-2; no clear D. The V gene lost 0 bases and the J gene lost 5 bases, with 1 base spanning the gap. Germline CDR1 SNHLY, CDR2 FYNNEI. The CDR3 is 11 amino acids. The CDR3 here is CASSEAYGYTF. The DNA for the CDR3 is TGTGCCAGCAGTGAAGCGTATGGCTACACCTTC.

The rearrangement uses TRBV5-4 and TRBJ2-1; 15 nucleotides line up with TRBD2. The CDR3 runs to 18 residues. CDR1 and CDR2 (germline): SGHNT, YYREEE (reference sequence). V lost 0 bases to trimming and J lost 1 base; unmatched junction nucleotides: 2. The CDR3 bases are TGTGCCAGCAGCTTGGGGACTAGCGGGGGGGTGTCCTACAATGAGCAGTTCTTC. Translation gives CASSLGTSGGVSYNEQFF.

The chain employs TRBV2 and TRBJ2-1; a weak D match, TRBD1 (5 bases). The CDR3 sequence is 15 residues long. Per the germline V gene, CDR1 is SNHLY and CDR2 is FYNNEI. V was pared by 6 bases and J by 7 bases, with 19 bases between. For the CDR3, the DNA is TGTGCCAGCAGAAGGCTAGATAACCCAGGGAATGAGCAGTTCTTC. It codes for CASRRLDNPGNEQFF.

The V call is TRBV5-1, the J call TRBJ2-3, with TRBD2 matching 7 bases. This CDR3 comprises 16 residues. J lost 2 bases, V lost 2 bases, and 8 bases had no gene match. CDR1 is SGHRS and CDR2 is YFSETQ in the germline V gene. CDR3 coding DNA: TGCGCCAGCAGCTTTGGGAGCGGGGAACCCACAGATACGCAGTATTTT. This translates into CASSFGSGEPTDTQYF.

This chain connects TRBV5-1 to TRBJ2-5; 8 nucleotides align to TRBD1. V lost 4 bases and J lost 3; bases outside the gene matches: 5. The CDR3 runs to 14 residues. The germline V gene encodes CDR1 SGHRS and CDR2 YFSETQ. The CDR3 here is CASSPGTGEETQYF. DNA of the CDR3: TGCGCCAGCAGCCCGGGGACAGGAGAAGAGACCCAGTACTTC. The full variable domain, its missing parts supplied by reference TRBV5-1 and TRBJ2-5, is KAGVTQTPRYLIKTRGQQVTLSCSPISGHRSVSWYQQTPGQGLQFLFEYFSETQRNKGNFPGRFSGRQFSNSRSEMNVSTLELGDSALYLCASSPGTGEETQYFGPGTRLLVL.

The rearrangement joins TRBV7-3 to TRBJ2-5; 15 nucleotides line up with TRBD2. V lost 4 bases, J lost 4 bases, and 4 bases stayed unmatched. Germline CDR1 and CDR2: SGHTA and FQGTGA. The CDR3 extends over 16 amino acids. The DNA for the CDR3 is TGTGCCAGCAGCTCGGGACTAGCGGGGGGTAGAGAGACCCAGTACTTC. As protein: CASSSGLAGGRETQYF. Full variable domain (outside the CDR3, taken from reference TRBV7-3 and TRBJ2-5): GAGVSQTPSNKVTEKGKYVELRCDPISGHTALYWYRQSLGQGPEFLIYFQGTGAADDSGLPNDRFFAVRPEGSVSTLKIQRTERGDSAVYLCASSSGLAGGRETQYFGPGTRLLVL.

This chain joins TRBV6-5 and TRBJ1-5; 7 bases are shared with TRBD1. Germline CDR1 MNHEY, CDR2 SVGAGI. The junction had 8 bases not matched to a gene; V was cut back by 4 bases and J by 11 bases. This CDR3 is 13 amino acids long. The CDR3 reads CASSSTQGSAQHF. CDR3 sequence (DNA): TGTGCCAGCAGTTCGACACAGGGGTCGGCCCAGCATTTT.

The chain couples TRBV6-5 to TRBJ1-2; 9 bases are shared with TRBD1. The V gene's germline CDR1 is MNHEY and CDR2 SVGAGI. The length of the CDR3 is 14 residues. V shed 0 bases and J 5 bases; nucleotides not matched to a gene: 1. The chain's CDR3 is CASSYSDRGYGYTF. The CDR3 DNA follows: TGTGCCAGCAGTTACTCCGACAGGGGGTATGGCTACACCTTC.

The CDR3 DNA sequence: TGCGCCAGCAGCTTCGGACAGGGGTACACTGAAGCTTTCTTT. It specifies CASSFGQGYTEAFF. The chain has TRBV5-1 and TRBJ1-1, with 9 bases aligning to TRBD1. Germline trimming cut 2 bases from V and 3 bases from J; bases unmatched to any gene: 2. Germline V gene data show CDR1 as SGHRS and CDR2 as YFSETQ. CDR3 length: 14 amino acids.